These T cell receptor beta chains were read from a single sample in a study of CD4 T cells in relation to SARS-CoV-2 and coronaviruses. The protocol was immunoSEQ multiplex PCR, while the TCRdb copy is restricted to in-frame clones and leaves out a portion. Here the sample spans roughly 30,000 clones, 74% being singletons. These TCRs' antigens remain unknown. The sample consisted of CD4+ T cells from PBMCs, cultured in vitro. The receptors derive from a human donor in good health. The conserved cysteine and the conserved F or W are not part of the CDR3 here. Fields, in order: V gene, D gene, CDR3 protein. A D gene is named only where the DNA matches it firmly.

v_call: TRBV10-2; d_call: TRBD2; cdr3_aa: ASKGTSGGPGELF
v_call: TRBV3-1/TRBV3-2; d_call: TRBD1; cdr3_aa: ASSQQQGTHTGELF
v_call: TRBV6-2/TRBV6-3; d_call: .; cdr3_aa: ASSRDTGFNTEAF
v_call: TRBV5-1; d_call: .; cdr3_aa: ASSLAGGVPQETQY
v_call: TRBV29-1; d_call: .; cdr3_aa: SVAARTGELF
v_call: TRBV7-9; d_call: .; cdr3_aa: ASSARGRGAYNEQF
v_call: TRBV30; d_call: .; cdr3_aa: ALARRPDTQY
v_call: TRBV19; d_call: TRBD1; cdr3_aa: ASSISPRQGLGNQPQH
v_call: TRBV7-2; d_call: .; cdr3_aa: ASSDSPDQPQH
v_call: TRBV12-5; d_call: .; cdr3_aa: ASGLVQGRAGELF
v_call: TRBV5-6; d_call: .; cdr3_aa: ASSRLFVTNTEAF
v_call: TRBV5-6; d_call: .; cdr3_aa: ASSQGPVYEQY
v_call: TRBV12-3/TRBV12-4; d_call: .; cdr3_aa: ASRRAGLYGYT
v_call: TRBV7-9; d_call: TRBD1; cdr3_aa: ASSLPDRGSYNEQF
v_call: TRBV7-2; d_call: TRBD1; cdr3_aa: ASSPGTVVNTGELF
v_call: TRBV20-1; d_call: .; cdr3_aa: SASPLGASYNEQF
v_call: TRBV12-3/TRBV12-4; d_call: .; cdr3_aa: ASSLLETIY
v_call: TRBV4-3; d_call: .; cdr3_aa: ASSQDPLADTQY
v_call: TRBV3-1/TRBV3-2; d_call: .; cdr3_aa: ASTWGRGNTEAF
v_call: TRBV10-3; d_call: .; cdr3_aa: AISDGSEEKLF
v_call: TRBV5-1; d_call: .; cdr3_aa: ASSLDEGTQY
v_call: TRBV11-3; d_call: TRBD1; cdr3_aa: ARRHYPDRGNEQY
v_call: TRBV9; d_call: .; cdr3_aa: ASSEQPQSSGNTIY
v_call: TRBV4-2; d_call: .; cdr3_aa: ASSYGTETYEQY
v_call: TRBV9; d_call: .; cdr3_aa: ASSVAISQGSSYNSPLH
v_call: TRBV4-2; d_call: .; cdr3_aa: ASSLGGRDTQY
v_call: TRBV28; d_call: .; cdr3_aa: ASIEGGVHGYT
v_call: TRBV6-1; d_call: .; cdr3_aa: ASSLGGGGANVLT
v_call: TRBV27; d_call: TRBD1; cdr3_aa: ASSRGGTGKDTGELF
v_call: TRBV7-8; d_call: .; cdr3_aa: ASSLERVTWGEQF
v_call: TRBV6-2/TRBV6-3; d_call: TRBD1; cdr3_aa: ASSYSSRGPSPPLH
v_call: TRBV4-3; d_call: .; cdr3_aa: ASSQSSGVGETQY
v_call: TRBV19; d_call: TRBD2; cdr3_aa: ASSTSGRAYGEQY
v_call: TRBV25-1; d_call: .; cdr3_aa: ASSESGGAYEQY